The present T cell receptor beta chain was sequenced within a study of yellow fever vaccine responses in identical twins. Study-wide findings and caveats: Vaccine T cell responses of twins reportedly seemed partly convergent and partly personalized.

V was pared by 2 bases and J by 3 bases, with 7 bases between. Germline-derived CDR1 and CDR2 are MDHEN and SYDVKM. There are 13 residues in the CDR3. MiXCR, applied by TCRdb to the RT-PCR reads, yields one record per CDR3 protein. The data contain about 11,000 distinct CDR3 sequences, 77% of them seen just once; the ten biggest clones take up roughly 7.3%. Turning to this clonotype: Its specificity is unknown.

V gene TRBV28 combines with J gene TRBJ1-2; D not resolved. This clonotype was obtained from a woman under 30 who received the yellow fever vaccine. This material consisted of T cells from blood (PBMCs), unsorted or a sorted subset (not recorded which), taken before or after yellow fever vaccination (not recorded which). DNA of the CDR3: TGTGCCAGCAGTTTACTTGCACACTATGGCTACACCTTC. Protein: CASSLLAHYGYTF.